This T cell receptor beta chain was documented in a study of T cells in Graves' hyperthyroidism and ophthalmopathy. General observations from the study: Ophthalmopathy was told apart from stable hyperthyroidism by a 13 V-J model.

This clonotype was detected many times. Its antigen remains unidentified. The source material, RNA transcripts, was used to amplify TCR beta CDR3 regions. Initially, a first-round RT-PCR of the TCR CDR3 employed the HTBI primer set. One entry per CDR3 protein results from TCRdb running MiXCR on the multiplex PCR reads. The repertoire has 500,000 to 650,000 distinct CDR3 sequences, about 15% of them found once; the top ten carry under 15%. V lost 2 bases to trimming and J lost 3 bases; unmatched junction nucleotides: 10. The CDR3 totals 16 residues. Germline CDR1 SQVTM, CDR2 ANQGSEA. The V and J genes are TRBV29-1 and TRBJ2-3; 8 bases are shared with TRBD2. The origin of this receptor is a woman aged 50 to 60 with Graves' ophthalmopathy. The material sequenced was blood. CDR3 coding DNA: TGCAGCGTTGAACGAGCGGGAGATATCGGGACAGATACGCAGTATTTT. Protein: CSVERAGDIGTDTQYF.